A selection of T cell receptor beta chains follows, all from one sample in a study of T cell repertoires and HLA-DP antigens. TCRdb's copy holds only in-frame clones and misses some; the assay was immunoSEQ multiplex PCR. Of 85,000 to 90,000 clones in the sample, more than 75% were seen once. These receptors' targets are unknown. Sequenced: CD4+ T cells from PBMCs. The receptors stem from a man between 50 and 59 years old in good health and CMV-seronegative. CDR3s include the opening cysteine and the closing phenylalanine or tryptophan. Fields, in order: V gene, clone size, CDR3 length, J gene, D gene, CDR3 DNA, CDR3 protein. The D gene is left open where the match is weak. For some rows the clone size is stated as once, few or many, or as a class when expanded; others skip it.

v_gene: TRBV23-1; abundance: few; len: 13; j_gene: TRBJ2-7; d_gene: TRBD1; CDR3nt: TGCGCCGGGCGACTAGACAGGGGGCGCGAGCAGTACTTC; CDR3aa: CAGRLDRGREQYF
v_gene: TRBV7-2; abundance: -; len: 15; j_gene: TRBJ2-1; d_gene: TRBD2; CDR3nt: TGTGCCAGCAGAGCCGGGACTAGCGCCTACAATGAGCAGTTCTTC; CDR3aa: CASRAGTSAYNEQFF
v_gene: TRBV7-2; abundance: once; len: 15; j_gene: TRBJ2-1; d_gene: TRBD1; CDR3nt: TGTGCCAGCAGCGGGGGACAGGGCCTATACAATGAGCAGTTCTTC; CDR3aa: CASSGGQGLYNEQFF
v_gene: TRBV5-4; abundance: -; len: 16; j_gene: TRBJ1-5; d_gene: -; CDR3nt: TGTGCCAGCAGCTTGGAACCCCTCAGGGCCGATCACCCCCAGCATTTT; CDR3aa: CASSLEPLRADHPQHF
v_gene: TRBV7-7; abundance: -; len: 13; j_gene: TRBJ2-2; d_gene: -; CDR3nt: TGTGCTAGCAGCTTGAGGGTGGGCGGGGAGCTGTTTTTT; CDR3aa: CASSLRVGGELFF
v_gene: TRBV6-4; abundance: medium-sized; len: 16; j_gene: TRBJ2-1; d_gene: TRBD1; CDR3nt: TGTGCCAGCAGTGACTCGACAGGGGGCTCCTACAATGAGCAGTTCTTC; CDR3aa: CASSDSTGGSYNEQFF
v_gene: TRBV4-3; abundance: -; len: 16; j_gene: TRBJ1-1; d_gene: -; CDR3nt: TGCGCCAGCAGCCAAGATCGTCAGGGGAGGTACACTGAAGCTTTCTTT; CDR3aa: CASSQDRQGRYTEAFF
v_gene: TRBV28; abundance: -; len: 14; j_gene: TRBJ2-5; d_gene: TRBD2; CDR3nt: TGTGCCAGTCGGACTAGCGGGAGATGGGAGACCCAGTACTTC; CDR3aa: CASRTSGRWETQYF
v_gene: TRBV6-5; abundance: -; len: 16; j_gene: TRBJ2-2; d_gene: -; CDR3nt: TGTGCCAGCAGTTACTTAAAATTCTCTAACACCGGGGAGCTGTTTTTT; CDR3aa: CASSYLKFSNTGELFF
v_gene: TRBV5-4; abundance: -; len: 13; j_gene: TRBJ2-7; d_gene: TRBD2; CDR3nt: TGTGCCAGCAGCCCAGTGGGGGGGTACGAGCAGTACTTC; CDR3aa: CASSPVGGYEQYF
v_gene: TRBV18; abundance: -; len: 14; j_gene: TRBJ1-1; d_gene: -; CDR3nt: TGTGCCAGCTCCTCTCACAGGGTAGGCACTGAAGCTTTCTTT; CDR3aa: CASSSHRVGTEAFF
v_gene: TRBV6-5; abundance: many; len: 15; j_gene: TRBJ2-1; d_gene: -; CDR3nt: TGTGCCACGTCATCAATAGCGGACTCTGGGAATGAGCAGTTCTTC; CDR3aa: CATSSIADSGNEQFF
v_gene: TRBV27; abundance: -; len: 14; j_gene: TRBJ1-2; d_gene: TRBD1; CDR3nt: TGTGCCAGCAGTGTGGACAGGATCAACTATGGCTACACCTTC; CDR3aa: CASSVDRINYGYTF
v_gene: TRBV15; abundance: -; len: 14; j_gene: TRBJ1-5; d_gene: -; CDR3nt: TGTGCCACTGGGGACATTTATAGCAATCAGCCCCAGCATTTT; CDR3aa: CATGDIYSNQPQHF
v_gene: TRBV28; abundance: -; len: 13; j_gene: TRBJ1-1; d_gene: TRBD1; CDR3nt: TGTGCCTCCCAGGGGGGGCGTTACACTGAAGCTTTCTTT; CDR3aa: CASQGGRYTEAFF
v_gene: TRBV5-4; abundance: -; len: 15; j_gene: TRBJ1-1; d_gene: TRBD1; CDR3nt: TGTGCCAGCAGCCAACCGCGACAGGGGAACACTGAAGCTTTCTTT; CDR3aa: CASSQPRQGNTEAFF
v_gene: TRBV19; abundance: once; len: 12; j_gene: TRBJ1-5; d_gene: -; CDR3nt: TGTGCCAGTAGTATAGCGGATCAGCCCCAGCATTTT; CDR3aa: CASSIADQPQHF
v_gene: TRBV7-9; abundance: -; len: 13; j_gene: TRBJ2-3; d_gene: -; CDR3nt: TGTGCCAGCTCACAAGGGAGGCCAGATACGCAGTATTTT; CDR3aa: CASSQGRPDTQYF
v_gene: TRBV29-1; abundance: -; len: 16; j_gene: TRBJ1-1; d_gene: -; CDR3nt: TGCAGCGTTGATGCCGGGGGGCCTAAAATGAACACTGAAGCTTTCTTT; CDR3aa: CSVDAGGPKMNTEAFF
v_gene: TRBV11-2; abundance: -; len: 15; j_gene: TRBJ2-1; d_gene: TRBD2; CDR3nt: TGTGCCAGCAGCTTAAGACTAGCGCCCTACAATGAGCAGTTCTTC; CDR3aa: CASSLRLAPYNEQFF
v_gene: TRBV19; abundance: -; len: 15; j_gene: TRBJ2-2; d_gene: -; CDR3nt: TGTGCCAGTAGGATCTCTCCAGCGAACACCGGGGAGCTGTTTTTT; CDR3aa: CASRISPANTGELFF
v_gene: TRBV7-2; abundance: few; len: 14; j_gene: TRBJ2-7; d_gene: -; CDR3nt: TGTGCCAGCATACTCTCGCCGAGCTCCTACGAGCAGTACTTC; CDR3aa: CASILSPSSYEQYF
v_gene: TRBV6-6; abundance: -; len: 13; j_gene: TRBJ1-1; d_gene: -; CDR3nt: TGTGCCAGCAGCCGACAGGCGAACACTGAAGCTTTCTTT; CDR3aa: CASSRQANTEAFF
v_gene: TRBV7-2; abundance: -; len: 14; j_gene: TRBJ1-2; d_gene: TRBD1; CDR3nt: TGTGCCAGCAGCCCTAGAAGGGACAGTAATGGCTACACCTTC; CDR3aa: CASSPRRDSNGYTF
v_gene: TRBV28; abundance: -; len: 18; j_gene: TRBJ1-1; d_gene: -; CDR3nt: TGTGCCAGCAGTTTACGGCCGATTTTAGGGAGGACGCTCACTGAAGCTTTCTTT; CDR3aa: CASSLRPILGRTLTEAFF
v_gene: TRBV12-5; abundance: -; len: 15; j_gene: TRBJ2-6; d_gene: TRBD1; CDR3nt: TGTGCTAGTGGCCCAGGGGGAGCCGGGGCCAACGTCCTGACTTTC; CDR3aa: CASGPGGAGANVLTF
v_gene: TRBV10-3; abundance: once; len: 13; j_gene: TRBJ1-2; d_gene: -; CDR3nt: TGTGCCATCAGTGTTCCGCCCGCTATCGGCTACACCTTC; CDR3aa: CAISVPPAIGYTF
v_gene: TRBV7-2; abundance: -; len: 14; j_gene: TRBJ1-1; d_gene: -; CDR3nt: TGTGCCAGCAGCTTATCGGGCCGTACCGGAGGAGCTTTCTTT; CDR3aa: CASSLSGRTGGAFF
v_gene: TRBV2; abundance: -; len: 12; j_gene: TRBJ1-1; d_gene: -; CDR3nt: TGTGCCAGCAGAAAGGACAGAGAGGGAGCTTTCTTT; CDR3aa: CASRKDREGAFF
v_gene: TRBV6-1; abundance: -; len: 15; j_gene: TRBJ2-7; d_gene: TRBD1; CDR3nt: TGTGCCAGCAGAACTCTGGGGACAGGTCTATACGAGCAGTACTTC; CDR3aa: CASRTLGTGLYEQYF
v_gene: TRBV19; abundance: few; len: 14; j_gene: TRBJ1-2; d_gene: -; CDR3nt: TGTGCCAGTAGTTTGGCCCAGCCTAACTATGGCTACACCTTC; CDR3aa: CASSLAQPNYGYTF
v_gene: TRBV6-1; abundance: -; len: 13; j_gene: TRBJ1-1; d_gene: TRBD1; CDR3nt: TGTGCCAGCAGTGGCCAGGGGGTAACTGAAGCTTTCTTT; CDR3aa: CASSGQGVTEAFF
v_gene: TRBV10-1; abundance: -; len: 15; j_gene: TRBJ2-1; d_gene: TRBD2; CDR3nt: TGCGCCAGCAGGCGCGGGAGGGCCGCCTACAATGAGCAGTTCTTC; CDR3aa: CASRRGRAAYNEQFF
v_gene: TRBV18; abundance: -; len: 13; j_gene: TRBJ2-1; d_gene: TRBD2; CDR3nt: TGTGCCAGCTGGGGAGGGTCCTACAATGAGCAGTTCTTC; CDR3aa: CASWGGSYNEQFF
v_gene: TRBV4-3; abundance: -; len: 14; j_gene: TRBJ2-3; d_gene: -; CDR3nt: TGCGCCAGCAGCCATAGAGGTAGCACAGATACGCAGTATTTT; CDR3aa: CASSHRGSTDTQYF
v_gene: TRBV7-9; abundance: -; len: 14; j_gene: TRBJ2-3; d_gene: -; CDR3nt: TGTGCCAGCAGCCCTACAGGGTACACAGATACGCAGTATTTT; CDR3aa: CASSPTGYTDTQYF
v_gene: TRBV6-1; abundance: -; len: 14; j_gene: TRBJ1-2; d_gene: -; CDR3nt: TGTGCCAGCAGTGTACGACCCGATAACTATGGCTACACCTTC; CDR3aa: CASSVRPDNYGYTF
v_gene: TRBV25-1; abundance: once; len: 15; j_gene: TRBJ1-3; d_gene: -; CDR3nt: TGTGCCAGCAGTGATTCTCGACTTCCCTGGAACACCATATATTTT; CDR3aa: CASSDSRLPWNTIYF
v_gene: TRBV4-3; abundance: -; len: 16; j_gene: TRBJ2-1; d_gene: TRBD1; CDR3nt: TGCGCCAGCAGCCAAGTTGGACAGGGGGGGTTGGAAGGGCAGTTCTTC; CDR3aa: CASSQVGQGGLEGQFF
v_gene: TRBV5-1; abundance: -; len: 15; j_gene: TRBJ1-6; d_gene: TRBD1; CDR3nt: TGCGCCAGCAGCGCCGGACAGGGGGCCGGTTCACCCCTCCACTTT; CDR3aa: CASSAGQGAGSPLHF
v_gene: TRBV6-5; abundance: few; len: 15; j_gene: TRBJ2-2; d_gene: TRBD1; CDR3nt: TGTGCCAGCAGTTACAGGGGGCTCGGCACCGGGGAGCTGTTTTTT; CDR3aa: CASSYRGLGTGELFF
v_gene: TRBV7-8; abundance: -; len: 15; j_gene: TRBJ2-3; d_gene: -; CDR3nt: TGTGCCAGCAATACTGGAACTAGGCGCACAGATACGCAGTATTTT; CDR3aa: CASNTGTRRTDTQYF